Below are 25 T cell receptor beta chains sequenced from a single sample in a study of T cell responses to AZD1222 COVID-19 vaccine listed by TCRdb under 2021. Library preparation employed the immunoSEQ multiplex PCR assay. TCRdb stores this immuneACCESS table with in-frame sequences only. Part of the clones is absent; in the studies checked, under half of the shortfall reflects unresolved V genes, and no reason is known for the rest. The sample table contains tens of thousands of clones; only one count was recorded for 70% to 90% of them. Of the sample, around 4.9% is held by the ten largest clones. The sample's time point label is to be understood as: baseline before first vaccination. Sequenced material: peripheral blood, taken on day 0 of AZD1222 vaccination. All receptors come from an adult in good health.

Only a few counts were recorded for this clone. The CDR3 DNA is TGCGCCAGCAGCTTCAGAGGGGAGGACGGGGAGCTGTTTTTT. It specifies CASSFRGEDGELFF. V is TRBV5-1 and J is TRBJ2-2; D is perhaps TRBD2 (6 bases). This CDR3 contains 14 residues. Germline loops: CDR1 SGHRS, CDR2 YFSETQ. Deletions cut 2 bases from V and 7 bases from J, with 12 bases between.

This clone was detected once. The CDR3 DNA reads TGTGCCAGCAGCTCACAACAGGGGGTGGTCACTGAAGCTTTCTTT. Its protein is CASSSQQGVVTEAFF. The J gene is TRBJ1-1, the V gene TRBV5-4; 8 bases are a match to TRBD1. Germline V gene data show CDR1 as SGHNT and CDR2 as YYREEE (reference sequence). Germline trimming cut 3 bases from V and 4 bases from J; bases unmatched to any gene: 8. CDR3 size: 15 residues.

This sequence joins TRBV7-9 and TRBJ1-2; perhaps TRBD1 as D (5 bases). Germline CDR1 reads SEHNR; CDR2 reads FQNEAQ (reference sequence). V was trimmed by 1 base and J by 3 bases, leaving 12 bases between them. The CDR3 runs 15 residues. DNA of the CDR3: TGTGCCAGCAGCTTAGATCCGGGGACCGACTATGGCTACACCTTC. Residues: CASSLDPGTDYGYTF. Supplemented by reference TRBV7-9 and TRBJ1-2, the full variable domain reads DTGVSQNPRHKITKRGQNVTFRCDPISEHNRLYWYRQTLGQGPEFLTYFQNEAQLEKSRLLSDRFSAERPKGSFSTLEIQRTEQGDSAMYLCASSLDPGTDYGYTFGSGTRLTVV.

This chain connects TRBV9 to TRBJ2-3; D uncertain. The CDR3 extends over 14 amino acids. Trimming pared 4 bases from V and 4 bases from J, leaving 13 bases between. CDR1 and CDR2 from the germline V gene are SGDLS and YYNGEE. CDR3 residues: CASSPPPPADTQYF. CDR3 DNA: TGTGCCAGCAGCCCCCCACCCCCCGCAGATACGCAGTATTTT.

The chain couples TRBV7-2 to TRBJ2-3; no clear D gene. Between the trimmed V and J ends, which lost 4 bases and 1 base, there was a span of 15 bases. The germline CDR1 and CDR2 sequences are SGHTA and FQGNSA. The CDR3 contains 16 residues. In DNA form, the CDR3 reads TGTGCCAGCAGCTCCAACTCCCCACTTGGCACAGATACGCAGTATTTT. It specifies CASSSNSPLGTDTQYF.

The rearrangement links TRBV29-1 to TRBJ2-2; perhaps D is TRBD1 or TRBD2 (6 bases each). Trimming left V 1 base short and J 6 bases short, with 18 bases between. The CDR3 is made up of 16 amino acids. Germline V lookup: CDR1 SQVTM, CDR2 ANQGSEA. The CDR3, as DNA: TGCAGCGTTGAAGGGTACGAGGGGGGCTCGGCCGGGGAGCTGTTTTTT. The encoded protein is CSVEGYEGGSAGELFF.

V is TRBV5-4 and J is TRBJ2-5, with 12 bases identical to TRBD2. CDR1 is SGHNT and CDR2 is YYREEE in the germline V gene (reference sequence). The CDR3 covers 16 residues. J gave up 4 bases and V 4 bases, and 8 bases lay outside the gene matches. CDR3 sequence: CASSARLAGEGETQYF. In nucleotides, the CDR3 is TGTGCCAGCAGCGCCAGACTAGCGGGGGAGGGAGAGACCCAGTACTTC. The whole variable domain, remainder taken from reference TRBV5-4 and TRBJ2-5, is ETGVTQSPTHLIKTRGQQVTLRCSSQSGHNTVSWYQQALGQGPQFIFQYYREEENGRGNFPPRFSGLQFPNYSSELNVNALELDDSALYLCASSARLAGEGETQYFGPGTRLLVL.

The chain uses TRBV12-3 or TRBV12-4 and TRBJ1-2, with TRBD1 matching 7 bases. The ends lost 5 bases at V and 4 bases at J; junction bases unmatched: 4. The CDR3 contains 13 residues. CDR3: CASSRTGRYGYTF. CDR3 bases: TGTGCCAGCAGTCGGACAGGCCGCTATGGCTACACCTTC.

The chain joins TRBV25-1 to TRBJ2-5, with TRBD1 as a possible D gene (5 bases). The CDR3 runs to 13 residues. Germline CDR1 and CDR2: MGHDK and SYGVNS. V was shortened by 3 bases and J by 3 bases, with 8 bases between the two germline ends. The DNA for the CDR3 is TGTGCCAGCAGTGACCCCAGGGAAGAGACCCAGTACTTC. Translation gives CASSDPREETQYF.

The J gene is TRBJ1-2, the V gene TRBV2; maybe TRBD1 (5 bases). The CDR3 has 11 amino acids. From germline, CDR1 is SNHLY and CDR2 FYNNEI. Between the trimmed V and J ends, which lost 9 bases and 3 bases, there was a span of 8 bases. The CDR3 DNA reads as TGTGCCAGACAGACAGACTATGGCTACACCTTC. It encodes CARQTDYGYTF. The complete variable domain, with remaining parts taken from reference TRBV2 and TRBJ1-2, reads EPEVTQTPSHQVTQMGQEVILRCVPISNHLYFYWYRQILGQKVEFLVSFYNNEISEKSEIFDDQFSVERPDGSNFTLKIRSTKLEDSAMYFCARQTDYGYTFGSGTRLTVV.

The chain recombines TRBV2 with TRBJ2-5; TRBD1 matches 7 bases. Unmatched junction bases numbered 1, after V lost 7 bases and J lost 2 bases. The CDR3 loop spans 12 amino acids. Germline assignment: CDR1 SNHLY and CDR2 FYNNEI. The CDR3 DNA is TGTGCCAGCAACAGGGGACAAGAGACCCAGTACTTC. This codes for CASNRGQETQYF.

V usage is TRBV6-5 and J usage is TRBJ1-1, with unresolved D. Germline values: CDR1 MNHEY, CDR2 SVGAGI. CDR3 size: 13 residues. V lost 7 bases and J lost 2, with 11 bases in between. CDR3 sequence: CASTRNPNTEAFF. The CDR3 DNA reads TGTGCCAGCACCCGGAACCCTAACACTGAAGCTTTCTTT.

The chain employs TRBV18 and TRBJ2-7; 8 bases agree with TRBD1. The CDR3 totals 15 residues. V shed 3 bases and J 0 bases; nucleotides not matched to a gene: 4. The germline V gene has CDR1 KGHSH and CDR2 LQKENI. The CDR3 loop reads CASSPRTGSSYEQYF. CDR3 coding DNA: TGTGCCAGCTCACCTCGGACAGGGAGCTCCTACGAGCAGTACTTC.

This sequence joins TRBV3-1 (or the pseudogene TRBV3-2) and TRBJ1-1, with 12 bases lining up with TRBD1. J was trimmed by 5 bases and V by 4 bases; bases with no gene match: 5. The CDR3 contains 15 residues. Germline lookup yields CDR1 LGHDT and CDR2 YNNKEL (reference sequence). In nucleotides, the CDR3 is TGTGCCAGCAGCCCCCGGGACAGGGGGCGTACTGAAGCTTTCTTT. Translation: CASSPRDRGRTEAFF.

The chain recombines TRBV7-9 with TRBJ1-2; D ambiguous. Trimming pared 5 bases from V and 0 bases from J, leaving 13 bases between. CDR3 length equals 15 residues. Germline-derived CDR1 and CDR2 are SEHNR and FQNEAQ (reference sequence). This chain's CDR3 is CASSPSHRTNYGYTF. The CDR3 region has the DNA TGTGCCAGCAGCCCTTCTCACCGGACTAACTATGGCTACACCTTC.

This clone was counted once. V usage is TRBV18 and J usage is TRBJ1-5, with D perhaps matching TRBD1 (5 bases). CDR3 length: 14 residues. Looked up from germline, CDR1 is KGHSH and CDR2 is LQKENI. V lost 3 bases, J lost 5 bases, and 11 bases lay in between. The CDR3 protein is CASSPGGADQPQHF. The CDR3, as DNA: TGTGCCAGCTCACCGGGAGGGGCGGATCAGCCCCAGCATTTT.

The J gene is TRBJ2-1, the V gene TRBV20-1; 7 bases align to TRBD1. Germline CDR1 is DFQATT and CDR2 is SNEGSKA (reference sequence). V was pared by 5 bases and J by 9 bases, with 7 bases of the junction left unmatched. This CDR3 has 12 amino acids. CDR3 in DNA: TGCAGTGCTGGTGGACAGGTCGGTGAGCAGTTCTTC. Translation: CSAGGQVGEQFF.

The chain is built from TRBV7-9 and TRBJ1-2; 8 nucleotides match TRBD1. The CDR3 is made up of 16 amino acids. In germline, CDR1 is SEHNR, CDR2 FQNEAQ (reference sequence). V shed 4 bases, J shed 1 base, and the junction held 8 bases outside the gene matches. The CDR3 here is CASSSPTGGNNYGYTF. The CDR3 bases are TGTGCCAGCAGCTCGCCCACAGGGGGGAATAACTATGGCTACACCTTC.

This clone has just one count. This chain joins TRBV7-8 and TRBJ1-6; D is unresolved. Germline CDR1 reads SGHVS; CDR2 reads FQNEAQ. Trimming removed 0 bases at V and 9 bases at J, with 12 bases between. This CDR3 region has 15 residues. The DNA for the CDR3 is TGTGCCAGCAGCTTAGCCCTTAATCCCTCTTCACCCCTCCACTTT. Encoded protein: CASSLALNPSSPLHF. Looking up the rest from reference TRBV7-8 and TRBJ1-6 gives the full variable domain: GAGVSQSPRYKVAKRGQDVALRCDPISGHVSLFWYQQALGQGPEFLTYFQNEAQLDKSGLPSDRFFAERPEGSVSTLKIQRTQQEDSAVYLCASSLALNPSSPLHFGNGTRLTVT.

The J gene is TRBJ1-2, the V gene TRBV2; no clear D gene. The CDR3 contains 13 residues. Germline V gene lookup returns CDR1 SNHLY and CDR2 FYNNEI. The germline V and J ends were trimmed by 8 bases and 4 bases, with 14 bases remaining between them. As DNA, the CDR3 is TGTGCCAGCCAAGCGACGGAGTCCTATGGCTACACCTTC. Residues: CASQATESYGYTF.

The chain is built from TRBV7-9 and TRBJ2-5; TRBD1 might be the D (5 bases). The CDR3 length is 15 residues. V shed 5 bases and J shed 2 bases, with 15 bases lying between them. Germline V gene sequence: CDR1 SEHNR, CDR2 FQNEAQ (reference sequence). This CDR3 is CASSDLKGSQETQYF. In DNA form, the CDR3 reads TGTGCCAGCAGCGACTTGAAGGGGTCGCAAGAGACCCAGTACTTC.

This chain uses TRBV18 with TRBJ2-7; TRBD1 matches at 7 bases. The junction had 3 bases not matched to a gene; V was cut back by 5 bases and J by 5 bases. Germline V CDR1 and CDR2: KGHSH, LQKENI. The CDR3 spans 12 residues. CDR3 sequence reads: CASSADRDEQYF. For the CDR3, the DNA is TGTGCCAGCTCAGCCGACAGGGACGAGCAGTACTTC.

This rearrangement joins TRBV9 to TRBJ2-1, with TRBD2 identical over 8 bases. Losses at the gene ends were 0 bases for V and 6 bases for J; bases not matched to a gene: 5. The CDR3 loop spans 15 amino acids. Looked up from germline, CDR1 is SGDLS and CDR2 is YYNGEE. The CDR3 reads CASSVAGGPLNEQFF. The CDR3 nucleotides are TGTGCCAGCAGCGTAGCGGGGGGGCCCCTCAATGAGCAGTTCTTC.

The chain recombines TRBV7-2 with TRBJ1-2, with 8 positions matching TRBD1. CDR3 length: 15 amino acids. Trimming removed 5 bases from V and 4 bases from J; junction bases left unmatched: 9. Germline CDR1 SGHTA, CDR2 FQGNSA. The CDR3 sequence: CASSSGDRRSYGYTF. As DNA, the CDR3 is TGTGCCAGCAGCAGCGGGGACAGGAGATCCTATGGCTACACCTTC.

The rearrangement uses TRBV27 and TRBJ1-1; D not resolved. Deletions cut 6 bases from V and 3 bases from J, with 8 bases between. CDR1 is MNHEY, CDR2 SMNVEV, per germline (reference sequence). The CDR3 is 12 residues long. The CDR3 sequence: CASSAGDTEAFF. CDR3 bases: TGTGCCAGCAGCGCGGGAGACACTGAAGCTTTCTTT.